The source of this T cell receptor beta chain is a study of blood T cell repertoires in COVID-19. Method: immunoSEQ multiplex PCR; TCRdb's copy keeps in-frame clones and lacks some. The repertoire holds about 150,000 clones, with roughly nine tenths as singletons. This clonotype was obtained from a woman in her 70s with acute or convalescent COVID-19. The sequencing input was peripheral blood.

In nucleotides, the CDR3 is TGTGCCAGCAGTTACGCAGGGGCGAGAGGCTACACCTTC. As protein: CASSYAGARGYTF. The genes are TRBV6-2 or TRBV6-3 and TRBJ1-2; D may be TRBD1 (6 bases). This CDR3 is built from 13 residues. Germline CDR1 reads MNHEY; CDR2 reads SVGEGT. The V and J ends lost 2 bases and 8 bases respectively, with 12 bases between them.